The 16 T cell receptor beta chains below come from one sample, sequenced in a study of CD8+ T cells in alopecia areata. Extracted RNA was reverse transcribed into cDNA, the sequencing template. The assay was immunoSEQ multiplex PCR, and TCRdb's table has in-frame clones only and misses some. The sample lists 120,000 or so clones, roughly 55% occurring once. Treatment noted: oral pan-JAK inhibitor, 5-10 mg twice daily. Source: CD4+ T cells sorted from blood, taken at week 4, from a patient treated with tofacitinib. These receptors all come from a human donor with alopecia areata.

This sequence joins TRBV7-9 and TRBJ2-5; D call uncertain. V dropped 5 bases and J dropped 0 bases, with 7 bases sitting between them. The germline V gene has CDR1 SEHNR and CDR2 FQNEAQ (reference sequence). This CDR3 has 13 amino acids. For the CDR3, the DNA is TGTGCCAGCAGCCGCCAGTACCAAGAGACCCAGTACTTC. Its translation: CASSRQYQETQYF.

Only a few counts were recorded for this clone. A junction end diverges from the germline sequence, so it may reflect a read error. This specimen includes other DNA sequences encoding the same CDR3. V and J are TRBV2 and TRBJ2-5; D call uncertain. The CDR3 extends over 10 amino acids. Per germline, CDR1 SNHLY and CDR2 FYNNEI. The CDR3 nucleotides are TGTGCCAGCAGGGAAGAGACCCAGTACTTC. Translating it yields CASREETQYF.

The CDR3 nucleotides are TGTGCCATCAGTGAGTCGTTAAATCTTGAGGGCCGCAATGAGCAGTTCTTC. Translated: CAISESLNLEGRNEQFF. The chain recombines TRBV10-3 with TRBJ2-1; D possibly corresponds to TRBD2 (5 bases). V dropped 0 bases and J dropped 6 bases, with 18 bases sitting between them. The germline gives CDR1 ENHRY, CDR2 SYGVKD. This CDR3 comprises 17 residues.

This clone was recorded a few times. The chain links TRBV30 to TRBJ1-2; D might be TRBD1 (6 bases). Germline lookup yields CDR1 GTSNPN and CDR2 SVGIG (reference sequence). This CDR3 has 15 residues. The V end was cut by 0 bases, the J end by 4 bases, with 15 bases between. The CDR3: CAWSVRRGSVYGYTF. In DNA form, the CDR3 reads TGTGCCTGGAGTGTACGTAGGGGGTCCGTCTATGGCTACACCTTC.

The chain combines TRBV6-5 with TRBJ2-2; D not resolved. The germline CDR1 and CDR2 sequences are MNHEY and SVGAGI. The CDR3 is 14 amino acids. Deletions cut 2 bases from V and 2 bases from J, with 6 bases between. The CDR3 DNA reads TGTGCCAGCAGTTACGATGTTAACACCGGGGAGCTGTTTTTT. It translates to CASSYDVNTGELFF.

The rearrangement links TRBV28 to TRBJ1-2; D is undetermined. V was shortened by 6 bases and J by 5 bases, with 10 bases between the two germline ends. The V gene's germline CDR1 is MDHEN and CDR2 SYDVKM. CDR3 size: 12 residues. DNA of the CDR3: TGTGCCAGCAGCCTCGAGAAGTATGGCTACACCTTC. It translates to CASSLEKYGYTF.

The J gene is TRBJ2-7, the V gene TRBV27; D call uncertain. The CDR3 is 15 amino acids. V lost 5 bases and J lost 0, with 14 bases in between. The germline V gene has CDR1 MNHEY and CDR2 SMNVEV (reference sequence). Written as DNA, the CDR3 is TGTGCCAGCAGTCGTTCTTTAGGCGGCTCCTACGAGCAGTACTTC. Its translation is CASSRSLGGSYEQYF.

The chain joins TRBV30 to TRBJ2-1; D may be TRBD2 (6 bases). This CDR3 is 13 amino acids long. V was cut by 8 bases and J by 3 bases, with 14 bases left in between. Looked up from germline, CDR1 is GTSNPN and CDR2 is SVGIG (reference sequence). The DNA of the CDR3 is TGTGCCCGCCGGGGGAGAGTCTACAATGAGCAGTTCTTC. Translating it yields CARRGRVYNEQFF.

The genes are TRBV4-1 and TRBJ2-5; 7 bases line up with TRBD2. The V gene end was trimmed by 0 bases and the J gene end by 5 bases; junction bases not matched to a gene: 6. Germline CDR1 reads MGHRA; CDR2 reads YSYEKL. The CDR3 runs 15 residues. Here the CDR3 DNA reads TGCGCCAGCAGCCAAGACGGGAGGTCTCATGAGACCCAGTACTTC. Translated, it gives CASSQDGRSHETQYF.

The CDR3 DNA sequence: TGTGCCAGCAGCGTGGGGAGGGAGAACACTGAAGCTTTCTTT. Translation: CASSVGRENTEAFF. The chain carries TRBV9 and TRBJ1-1; D unresolved. The CDR3 consists of 14 residues. The ends were cut back, 2 bases at V and 1 base at J, with 9 bases in the middle. CDR1 is SGDLS, CDR2 YYNGEE, per germline.

This sequence joins TRBV30 and TRBJ2-2; D is possibly TRBD1 or TRBD2 (5 bases each). The CDR3 totals 14 residues. The V end lost 3 bases, the J end lost 2 bases, and 10 bases lay between the germline ends. Germline CDR1 reads GTSNPN; CDR2 reads SVGIG (reference sequence). In nucleotides, the CDR3 is TGTGCCTGGAGCCCGGGACGAAACACCGGGGAGCTGTTTTTT. This codes for CAWSPGRNTGELFF.

Note on this clone: This specimen includes other DNA sequences encoding the same CDR3. V and J are TRBV30 and TRBJ1-5; D is uncertain. The CDR3 spans 13 residues. Germline-derived CDR1 and CDR2 are GTSNPN and SVGIG (reference sequence). V lost 1 base, J lost 1 base, and 5 bases lay in between. The CDR3 loop reads CAWSGQSNQPQHF. For the CDR3, the DNA is TGTGCCTGGAGTGGGCAAAGCAATCAGCCCCAGCATTTT.

This clone was observed a few times. V gene TRBV7-2 combines with J gene TRBJ2-1, with TRBD2 matching 9 bases. Germline V gene sequence: CDR1 SGHTA, CDR2 FQGNSA. CDR3 length: 16 amino acids. V lost 1 base and J lost 4; bases outside the gene matches: 5. The DNA for the CDR3 is TGTGCCAGCAGCTTAGGGGGTAGCGGGGGATACAATGAGCAGTTCTTC. This encodes CASSLGGSGGYNEQFF.

Details on this clone: The same CDR3 can be traced to other DNA sequences in this sample. The chain joins TRBV5-1 to TRBJ2-7; D not resolved. This CDR3 comprises 13 residues. Per germline, CDR1 SGHRS and CDR2 YFSETQ. V lost 0 bases and J lost 1, with 5 bases in between. CDR3 in DNA: TGCGCCAGCAGCTTGGTGGGTTCCTACGAGCAGTACTTC. Translation gives CASSLVGSYEQYF.

This sequence joins TRBV23-1 and TRBJ2-7; D possibly corresponds to TRBD2 (6 bases). TRBV23-1 qualifies as an ORF whose function is uncertain. This CDR3 is 15 amino acids long. Trimming cost V 0 bases and J 0 bases, with 9 bases left between them. The CDR3: CASSQSRGNSYEQYF. CDR3 bases: TGCGCCAGCAGTCAATCGCGCGGGAACTCCTACGAGCAGTACTTC.

The genes are TRBV9 and TRBJ1-2, with a weak D call TRBD1 (5 bases). The CDR3 is made up of 12 amino acids. Germline V gives CDR1 SGDLS, CDR2 YYNGEE. Trimming shortened V by 0 bases and J by 7 bases, and 7 bases separated the two germline ends. CDR3 DNA: TGTGCCAGCAGCGTAGTTGGGGCTGGCTACACCTTC. As protein: CASSVVGAGYTF.